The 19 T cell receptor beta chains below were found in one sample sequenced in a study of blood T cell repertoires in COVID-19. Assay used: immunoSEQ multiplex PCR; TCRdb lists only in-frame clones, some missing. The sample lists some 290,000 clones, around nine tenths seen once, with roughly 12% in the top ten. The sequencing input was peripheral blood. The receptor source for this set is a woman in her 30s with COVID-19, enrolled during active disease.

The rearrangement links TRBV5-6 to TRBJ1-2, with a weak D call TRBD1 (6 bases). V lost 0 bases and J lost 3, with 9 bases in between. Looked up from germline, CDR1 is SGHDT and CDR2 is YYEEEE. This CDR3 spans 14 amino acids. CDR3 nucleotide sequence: TGTGCCAGCAGCTTGGGTCGGACAGACTATGGCTACACCTTC. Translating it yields CASSLGRTDYGYTF.

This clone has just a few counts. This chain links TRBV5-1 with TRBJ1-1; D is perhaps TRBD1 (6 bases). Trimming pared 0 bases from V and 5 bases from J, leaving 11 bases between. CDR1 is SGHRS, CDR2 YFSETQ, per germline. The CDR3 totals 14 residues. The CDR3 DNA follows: TGCGCCAGCAGCTTGGGGGGGCAAAGGACTGAAGCTTTCTTT. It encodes CASSLGGQRTEAFF.

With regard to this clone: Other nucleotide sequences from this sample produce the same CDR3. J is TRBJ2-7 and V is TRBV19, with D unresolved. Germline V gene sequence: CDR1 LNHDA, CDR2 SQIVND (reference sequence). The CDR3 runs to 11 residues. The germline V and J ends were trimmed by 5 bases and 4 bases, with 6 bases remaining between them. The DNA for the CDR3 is TGTGCCAGTAGTTCAGGATACGAGCAGTACTTC. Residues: CASSSGYEQYF. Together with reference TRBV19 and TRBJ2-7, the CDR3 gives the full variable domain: DGGITQSPKYLFRKEGQNVTLSCEQNLNHDAMYWYRQDPGQGLRLIYYSQIVNDFQKGDIAEGYSVSREKKESFPLTVTSAQKNPTAFYLCASSSGYEQYFGPGTRLTVT.

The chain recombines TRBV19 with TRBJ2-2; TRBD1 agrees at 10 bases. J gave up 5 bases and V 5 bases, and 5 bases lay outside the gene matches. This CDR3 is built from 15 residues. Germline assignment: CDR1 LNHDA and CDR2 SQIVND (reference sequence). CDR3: CASSSRTGGTGELFF. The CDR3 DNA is TGTGCCAGTAGTTCCAGGACAGGGGGAACCGGGGAGCTGTTTTTT.

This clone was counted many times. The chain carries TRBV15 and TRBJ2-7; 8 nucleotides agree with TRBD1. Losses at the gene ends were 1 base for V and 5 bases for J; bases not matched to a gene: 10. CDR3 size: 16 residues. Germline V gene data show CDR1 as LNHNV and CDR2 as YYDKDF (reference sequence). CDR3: CATSRAAGTGPNEQYF. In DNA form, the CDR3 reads TGTGCCACCAGCAGAGCGGCGGGGACAGGACCCAACGAGCAGTACTTC. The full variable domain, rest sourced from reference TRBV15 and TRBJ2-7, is DAMVIQNPRYQVTQFGKPVTLSCSQTLNHNVMYWYQQKSSQAPKLLFHYYDKDFNNEADTPDNFQSRRPNTSFCFLDIRSPGLGDTAMYLCATSRAAGTGPNEQYFGPGTRLTVT.

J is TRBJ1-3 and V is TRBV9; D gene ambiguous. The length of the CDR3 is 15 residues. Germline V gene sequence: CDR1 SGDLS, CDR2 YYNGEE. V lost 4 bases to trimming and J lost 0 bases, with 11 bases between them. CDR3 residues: CASSSHDYSGNTIYF. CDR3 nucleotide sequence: TGTGCCAGCAGCTCCCATGACTACTCTGGAAACACCATATATTTT.

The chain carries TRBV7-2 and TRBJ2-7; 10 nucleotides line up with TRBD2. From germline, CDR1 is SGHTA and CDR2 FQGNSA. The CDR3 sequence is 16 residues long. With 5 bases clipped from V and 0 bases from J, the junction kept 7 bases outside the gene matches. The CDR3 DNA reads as TGTGCCAGCAGCCCGAGACTAGCGGGCCGCTCCTACGAGCAGTACTTC. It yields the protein CASSPRLAGRSYEQYF. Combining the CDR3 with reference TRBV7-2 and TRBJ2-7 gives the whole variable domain GAGVSQSPSNKVTEKGKDVELRCDPISGHTALYWYRQSLGQGLEFLIYFQGNSAPDKSGLPSDRFSAERTGGSVSTLTIQRTQQEDSAVYLCASSPRLAGRSYEQYFGPGTRLTVT.

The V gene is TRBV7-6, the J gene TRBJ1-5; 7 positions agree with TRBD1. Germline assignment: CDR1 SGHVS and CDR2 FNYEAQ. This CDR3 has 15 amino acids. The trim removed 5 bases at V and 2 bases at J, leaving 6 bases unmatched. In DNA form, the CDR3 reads TGTGCCAGCAGCCTACAGGGGATCGGCAATCAGCCCCAGCATTTT. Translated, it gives CASSLQGIGNQPQHF.

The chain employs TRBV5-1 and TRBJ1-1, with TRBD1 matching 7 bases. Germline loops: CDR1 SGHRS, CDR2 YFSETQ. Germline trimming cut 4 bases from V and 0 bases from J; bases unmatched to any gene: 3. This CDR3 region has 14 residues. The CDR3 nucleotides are TGCGCCAGCAGCACGGGACAGATGAACACTGAAGCTTTCTTT. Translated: CASSTGQMNTEAFF.

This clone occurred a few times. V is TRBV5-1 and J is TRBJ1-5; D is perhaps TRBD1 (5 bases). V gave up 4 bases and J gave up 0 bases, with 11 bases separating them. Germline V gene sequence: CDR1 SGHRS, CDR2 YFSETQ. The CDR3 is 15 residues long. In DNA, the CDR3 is TGCGCCAGCAGCCTCAACGGGGGTAGCAATCAGCCCCAGCATTTT. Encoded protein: CASSLNGGSNQPQHF.

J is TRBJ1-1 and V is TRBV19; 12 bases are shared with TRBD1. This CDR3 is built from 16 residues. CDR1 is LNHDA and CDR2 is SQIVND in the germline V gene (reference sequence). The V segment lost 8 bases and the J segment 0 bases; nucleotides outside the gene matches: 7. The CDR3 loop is CASAGTGGLVNTEAFF. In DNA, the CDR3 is TGTGCCAGTGCCGGGACAGGGGGCTTGGTGAACACTGAAGCTTTCTTT.

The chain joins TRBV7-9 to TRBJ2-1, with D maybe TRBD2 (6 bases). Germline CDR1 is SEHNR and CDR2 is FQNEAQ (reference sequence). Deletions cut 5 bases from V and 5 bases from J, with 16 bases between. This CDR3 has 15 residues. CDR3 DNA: TGTGCCAGCAGCCTTAGCGGTGGCAAGGACAATGAGCAGTTCTTC. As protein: CASSLSGGKDNEQFF. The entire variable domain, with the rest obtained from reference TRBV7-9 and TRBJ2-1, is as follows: DTGVSQNPRHKITKRGQNVTFRCDPISEHNRLYWYRQTLGQGPEFLTYFQNEAQLEKSRLLSDRFSAERPKGSFSTLEIQRTEQGDSAMYLCASSLSGGKDNEQFFGPGTRLTVL.

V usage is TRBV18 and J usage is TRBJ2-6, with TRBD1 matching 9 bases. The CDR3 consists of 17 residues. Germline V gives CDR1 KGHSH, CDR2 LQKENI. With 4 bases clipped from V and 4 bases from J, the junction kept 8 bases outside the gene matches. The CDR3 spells CASSLGTGLAGANVLTF. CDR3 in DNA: TGTGCCAGCTCACTTGGGACAGGGCTGGCAGGGGCCAACGTCCTGACTTTC.

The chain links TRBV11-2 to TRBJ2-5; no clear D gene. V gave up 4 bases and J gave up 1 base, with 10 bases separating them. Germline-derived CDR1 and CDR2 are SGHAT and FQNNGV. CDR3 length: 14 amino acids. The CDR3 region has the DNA TGTGCCAGCAGCTCCTGGGCCCGCCAAGAGACCCAGTACTTC. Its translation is CASSSWARQETQYF.

CDR3 region: CASSPGDNEQFF. The CDR3 coding sequence is TGTGCCAGCAGCCCCGGGGACAATGAGCAGTTCTTC. The rearrangement links TRBV3-1 (or the pseudogene TRBV3-2) to TRBJ2-1; possibly TRBD2 for D (5 bases). The CDR3 loop spans 12 amino acids. V dropped 4 bases and J dropped 5 bases, with 6 bases sitting between them. Germline lookup yields CDR1 LGHDT and CDR2 YNNKEL (reference sequence).

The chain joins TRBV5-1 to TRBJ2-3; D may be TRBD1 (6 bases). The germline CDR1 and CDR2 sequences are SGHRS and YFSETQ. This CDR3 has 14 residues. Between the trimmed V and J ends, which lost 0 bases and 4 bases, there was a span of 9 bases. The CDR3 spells CASSLGQGPDTQYF. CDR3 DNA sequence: TGCGCCAGCAGCTTGGGTCAGGGGCCAGATACGCAGTATTTT.

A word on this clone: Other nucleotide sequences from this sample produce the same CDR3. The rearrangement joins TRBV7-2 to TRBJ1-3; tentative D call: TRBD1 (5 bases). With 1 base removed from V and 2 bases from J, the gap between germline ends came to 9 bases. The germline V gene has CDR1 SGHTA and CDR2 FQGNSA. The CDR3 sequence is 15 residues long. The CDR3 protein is CASSLGQGAGNTIYF. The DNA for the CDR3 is TGTGCCAGCAGCTTAGGTCAGGGTGCTGGAAACACCATATATTTT. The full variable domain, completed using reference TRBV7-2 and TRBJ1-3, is GAGVSQSPSNKVTEKGKDVELRCDPISGHTALYWYRQSLGQGLEFLIYFQGNSAPDKSGLPSDRFSAERTGGSVSTLTIQRTQQEDSAVYLCASSLGQGAGNTIYFGEGSWLTVV.

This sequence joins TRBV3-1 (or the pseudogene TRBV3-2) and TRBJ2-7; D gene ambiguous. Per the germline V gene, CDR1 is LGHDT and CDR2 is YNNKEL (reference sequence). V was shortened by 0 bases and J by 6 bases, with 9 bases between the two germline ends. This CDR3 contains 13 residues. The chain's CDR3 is CASSQDLESEQYF. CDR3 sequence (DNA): TGTGCCAGCAGCCAAGATTTAGAGAGCGAGCAGTACTTC.

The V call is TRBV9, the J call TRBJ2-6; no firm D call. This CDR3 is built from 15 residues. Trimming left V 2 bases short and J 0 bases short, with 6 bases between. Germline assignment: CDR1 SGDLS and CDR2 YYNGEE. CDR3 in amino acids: CASSVGASGANVLTF. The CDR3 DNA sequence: TGTGCCAGCAGCGTCGGAGCCTCTGGGGCCAACGTCCTGACTTTC. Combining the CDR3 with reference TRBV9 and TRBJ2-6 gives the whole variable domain DSGVTQTPKHLITATGQRVTLRCSPRSGDLSVYWYQQSLDQGLQFLIQYYNGEERAKGNILERFSAQQFPDLHSELNLSSLELGDSALYFCASSVGASGANVLTFGAGSRLTVL.